Listed below are T cell receptor beta chains from one sample, sequenced in a study of blood T cell repertoires in COVID-19. Clones were sequenced by immunoSEQ multiplex PCR, and TCRdb holds only the in-frame ones, with some missing. The sample contains 350,000 to 450,000 clones, around 91% of which appear only once. Sequencing used peripheral blood. The receptors originated from a woman aged 40 to 49 with COVID-19, enrolled during active disease. Each CDR3 is given with its conserved first and last residue. D genes are given only for firm matches. Part of the rows lack a size; the others show once, few, many or a class for expanded clones.

>few|TRBV9|-|TRBJ2-1
TGTGCCAGCAGCGTACTCAATGAGCAGTTCTTC
CASSVLNEQFF
>-|TRBV5-6|TRBD1|TRBJ1-4
TGTGCCAGCAGTCCTGACAGGGGATACGAGGGGAATGAAAAACTGTTTTTT
CASSPDRGYEGNEKLFF
>-|TRBV5-1|-|TRBJ2-5
TGCGCCAGCAGCTGGGGGGTGGGGCAAGAGACCCAGTACTTC
CASSWGVGQETQYF
>-|TRBV7-2|-|TRBJ2-5
TGTGCCAGCAGCCCACAGCGAGGGGAGACCCAGTACTTC
CASSPQRGETQYF
>once|TRBV2|TRBD2|TRBJ2-5
TGTGCCAGCAGCGAGGTGGGTGGGACTACTCAAGAGACCCAGTACTTC
CASSEVGGTTQETQYF
>-|TRBV6-2/TRBV6-3|-|TRBJ1-1
TGTGCCAGCAGTTACAAGACTGTTACTGAAGCTTTCTTT
CASSYKTVTEAFF
>-|TRBV27|TRBD1|TRBJ1-2
TGTGCCAGCAGCCGGACAGGGGGCGCTGAGGGCTACACCTTC
CASSRTGGAEGYTF
>-|TRBV7-9|-|TRBJ2-7
TGTGCCAGCAGCTTCAGGGGTGGCCACGAGCAGTACTTC
CASSFRGGHEQYF
>-|TRBV9|-|TRBJ1-5
TGTGCCAGCAGCGTAACAACCAATCAGCCCCAGCATTTT
CASSVTTNQPQHF
>-|TRBV18|TRBD1|TRBJ1-4
TGTGCCAGCTCACCGGCGACAGGGAGGACCGAAAAACTGTTTTTT
CASSPATGRTEKLFF
>-|TRBV27|-|TRBJ2-6
TGTGCCAGCAGCTCATCCGGACTCTACTCTGGGGCCAACGTCCTGACTTTC
CASSSSGLYSGANVLTF
>-|TRBV7-6|TRBD1|TRBJ2-2
TGTGCCAGCAGCTTAGTAGCAGGGGGCTCACAGTTTAACACCGGGGAGCTGTTTTTT
CASSLVAGGSQFNTGELFF
>-|TRBV7-9|-|TRBJ1-4
TGTGCCAGCAGCCCCGGACTGATGGATGAAAAACTGTTTTTT
CASSPGLMDEKLFF
>few|TRBV6-5|-|TRBJ1-4
TGTGCCAGCAAGGCAGGGAATGAAAAACTGTTTTTT
CASKAGNEKLFF
>-|TRBV4-1|TRBD1|TRBJ1-6
TGCGCCAGCAGCCAAGACCGGAACCCGGGACAGGGAATCTATAATTCACCCCTCCACTTT
CASSQDRNPGQGIYNSPLHF
>-|TRBV5-4|TRBD1|TRBJ1-2
TGTGCCAGCAGCCGGGACAGAAACTATGGCTACACCTTC
CASSRDRNYGYTF
>-|TRBV7-9|-|TRBJ1-2
TGTGCCAGCAGCTCACTAGGGGAGGGTTGGTATGGCTACACCTTC
CASSSLGEGWYGYTF
>few|TRBV15|TRBD2|TRBJ2-7
TGTGCCACCTCCCGCGGGGGTTCTTCCTACGAGCAGTACTTC
CATSRGGSSYEQYF
>few|TRBV10-3|-|TRBJ1-1
TGTGCCATCAGCGTGGACAGCTTGAACACTGAAGCTTTCTTT
CAISVDSLNTEAFF
>-|TRBV3-1/TRBV3-2|-|TRBJ2-2
TGTGCCAGCAGCCAAGATGGCCCTTGGGGGGGGCTCGGGGAGCTGTTTTTT
CASSQDGPWGGLGELFF
>-|TRBV2|TRBD2|TRBJ2-2
TGTGCCAGCAGAGGAGGACTAGCGGGGACCGGGGAGCTGTTTTTT
CASRGGLAGTGELFF
>-|TRBV28|-|TRBJ2-3
TGTGCCAGCAGTTTACAGGGTTCAGATACGCAGTATTTT
CASSLQGSDTQYF
>-|TRBV11-1|-|TRBJ1-1
TGTGCCAGCAGCTTACGGTTGAACACTGAAGCTTTCTTT
CASSLRLNTEAFF
>-|TRBV6-2/TRBV6-3|TRBD2|TRBJ2-3
TGTGCCAGCAGCCTGCTCGTTCAAGCGGGGTGGTCGGATACGCAGTATTTT
CASSLLVQAGWSDTQYF
>-|TRBV27|-|TRBJ1-1
TGTGCCAGCAGGAGGCTCGACCTGTGGAACACTGAAGCTTTCTTT
CASRRLDLWNTEAFF
>-|TRBV2|-|TRBJ2-7
TGTGCCAGCAGTGCCGAGAACGAGCAGTACTTC
CASSAENEQYF